This T cell receptor beta chain comes out of a study of tumor-infiltrating lymphocytes in primary liver carcinoma (dated by TCRdb to about 2017). About the investigation overall: Of the five patients, three men and two women aged 30 to 69 years, four had hepatocellular carcinoma and one had combined HCC and intrahepatic cholangiocarcinoma. The five patients had tumors of stage T1-T3 N0M0, with maximum diameters ranging from about 4 to 11 cm. Roughly 3.65 to 7.13 million productive TCRbeta reads were obtained per sample, and no significant difference in read depth was found between tissue types. For each liver tumor, the study sampled five regions along with adjacent normal tissue and blood, and applied TCRbeta repertoire sequencing, expression microarrays and whole-exome sequencing. TCRbeta repertoire sequencing covered 35 specimens from 5 patients: some 25 tumor regions, 5 adjacent noncancerous liver tissues and 5 peripheral blood samples. Repertoires from technical replicates were highly reproducible, with mean shared-clone rates around 0.87 and correlation coefficients above 0.95.

At least ten counts were recorded for this clonotype. No antigen is known for it. No base qualities exist here, and no much larger clone lies one base off it. The junction shows trimming of 4 bases on V and 5 bases on J, and the gene matches do not reach 13 bases of it. The CDR3 sequence holds 17 residues, the cysteine and phenylalanine included. Just the 51-base CDR3 DNA is kept, in frame starting at base 1. The germline V gene gives CDR1 as SGHRS and CDR2 as YFSETQ. A constant-region primer and ProtoScript II reverse transcriptase were used to reverse-transcribe TCRbeta-specific cDNA from roughly 500 ng total RNA. The TCRbeta libraries were prepared through three rounds of nested multiplex PCR following a slightly modified ARM-PCR procedure. Each of the first two PCR rounds ran for about 11 cycles using multiplex TRBV1-TRBV30 forward primers together with a Cbeta reverse primer. Sample barcodes and Illumina adapters were added in a final 25-cycle PCR with Deep VentR polymerase. Before sequencing, amplicons of 200-500 bp were purified from gel using a QIAquick gel extraction kit. The TCRbeta amplicons were sequenced with 250-bp paired-end reads on an Illumina HiSeq 2500. The paper's data handling went like this. Quality trimming of reads was performed with Trimmomatic v0.33, and paired reads were merged with FLASH v1.2.11 so that full CDR3 sequences could be recovered. MiGEC v1.2.1b assigned V, D and J germline segments to the rearranged TCRbeta sequences. Clonotype statistics, along with Shannon-Wiener diversity indices, were calculated using VDJtools v1.0.0. To cut down on sampling bias, every analysis after diversity analysis relied on just the 250 most abundant clonotypes from each sample. TCRdb itself trimmed the public reads at Q25 with fastp, ran MiXCR and retained productive beta chains. One record per CDR3 amino acid sequence lists the most common genes and DNA. The V and J calls, along with clone size, are taken from TCRdb and not from the paper's own processing. Here the sample has under 150,000 distinct CDR3 sequences; nearly 70% occur a single time. Over 8% of the sample is in the top ten clones.

Summary of the overall study and its limitations: Because only the TCR beta chain was sequenced and unpaired alpha chains were not captured, true repertoire diversity is likely underestimated. Consistent with antigen-driven expansion, pairs of tumor regions showed higher repertoire overlap (mean roughly 36%) than either tumor-adjacent pairs (approximately 17%) or tumor-blood pairs (approximately 15%). Compared with blood, tumors had a significantly larger share of the repertoire taken up by the top 250 clones (p = 0.039). With just 4 to 6 patients in the study, the authors point out that the findings should be validated in a larger study. Comparison of CD4+ and CD8+ T cell repertoires was precluded by the use of bulk unsorted samples.

Without any cell sorting, total RNA and DNA were co-extracted from about 20-30 mg of bulk tissue using the AllPrep DNA/RNA mini kit. Roughly five patients with histopathologically diagnosed primary liver carcinoma underwent surgical resection in China between late 2015 and 2016. Patients had chronic HBV infection and were treatment-naive at sampling. Each fresh piece of tumor and adjacent tissue was cut in two, with one half stored in RNAlater at -80 degrees C and the other half sent for histology. The V and J genes are TRBV5-1 and TRBJ2-1; 9 bases in between match TRBD1. The TCR sequence derives from a woman aged 55 to 70 with primary liver carcinoma and hepatitis B virus infection. Sequenced: tumor-adjacent normal liver tissue. The DNA reads as follows: TGCGCCAGCAGCCCCTTGGACCGACAGGGGGGTCACAATGAGCAGTTCTTC. Its translation is CASSPLDRQGGHNEQFF.